The T cell receptor beta chain under discussion was sequenced for a study of shared clonotypes between healthy human individuals. Study-level points and caveats: Rarefaction showed that sequencing of sorted subsets was incomplete (despite large depth).

In the case of this clone: Its antigen remains unidentified.

Measured with immunoSEQ multiplex PCR; TCRdb has only the in-frame clones, and not every one. This table has 2 million to 2.5 million clones, around 90% appearing once. This CDR3 is 16 amino acids long. Donors had no recently reported acute infections or vaccinations and were HIV-negative. The specimen sequenced was naive CD4+ T cells from PBMCs. The subset here: CD45RA+ positively selected. V and J are TRBV23-1 and TRBJ1-5; D call uncertain. TRBV23-1 is reported as an ORF; its role is uncertain. The receptor was isolated from a young man in good health. Some clones in this sample may be carry-over from other donors' samples. The CDR3 nucleotides read TGCGTGCCGGGTCCCGCGCGGCGGAGGAGCAATCAGCCCCAGCATTTT. Residues: CVPGPARRRSNQPQHF.